The clone carrying this TCR beta chain was detected many times. The V segment lost 4 bases and the J segment 0 bases; nucleotides outside the gene matches: 6. This CDR3 comprises 16 residues. Germline V CDR1 and CDR2: SGHTA, FQGNSA. Time point: newly diagnosed GD, antithyroid drugs for less than 3 months. PBMC RNA served as the TCR library source. Construction of TCR beta libraries relied on iRepertoire HTBI primers and on Arm-PCR targeting CDR3 regions. MiXCR was run by TCRdb on the multiplex PCR reads, yielding one entry per CDR3 protein. The table has about 420,000 distinct CDR3 sequences, 16% seen once; the top ten hold 20% to 25%. These data originate in a study of regulatory T cells in long-lasting Graves disease. A further study also used this sample, focusing on T cells in Graves' hyperthyroidism and ophthalmopathy. Turning to that study: First-round RT-PCR of the TCR CDR3 relied on the HTBI primer set.

The receptor was isolated from a woman under 30 with Graves disease. V and J are TRBV7-2 and TRBJ1-1; 9 nucleotides match TRBD1. Sequenced material: peripheral blood mononuclear cells (PBMCs), taken at new diagnosis, from a patient treated with antithyroid drugs. CDR3 protein: CASSYGTGILNTEAFF. CDR3 bases: TGTGCCAGCAGCTACGGGACAGGGATACTGAACACTGAAGCTTTCTTT. Drawing the rest from reference TRBV7-2 and TRBJ1-1, the complete variable domain is GAGVSQSPSNKVTEKGKDVELRCDPISGHTALYWYRQSLGQGLEFLIYFQGNSAPDKSGLPSDRFSAERTGGSVSTLTIQRTQQEDSAVYLCASSYGTGILNTEAFFGQGTRLTVV.